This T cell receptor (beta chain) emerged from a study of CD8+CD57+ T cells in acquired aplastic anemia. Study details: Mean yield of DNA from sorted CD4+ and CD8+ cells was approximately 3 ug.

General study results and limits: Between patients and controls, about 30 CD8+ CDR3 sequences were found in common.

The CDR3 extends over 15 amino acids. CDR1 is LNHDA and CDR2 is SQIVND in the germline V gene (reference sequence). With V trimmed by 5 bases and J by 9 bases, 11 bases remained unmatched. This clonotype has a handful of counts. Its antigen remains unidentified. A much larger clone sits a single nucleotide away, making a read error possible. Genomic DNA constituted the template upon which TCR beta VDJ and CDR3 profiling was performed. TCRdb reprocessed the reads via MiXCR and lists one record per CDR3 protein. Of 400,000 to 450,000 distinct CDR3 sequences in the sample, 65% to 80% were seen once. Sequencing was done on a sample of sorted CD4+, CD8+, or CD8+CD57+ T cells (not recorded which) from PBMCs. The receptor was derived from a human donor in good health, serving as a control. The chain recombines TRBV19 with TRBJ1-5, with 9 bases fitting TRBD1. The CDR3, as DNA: TGTGCCAGTAGTGTAACCGACAGGGGGGTAACGCCCCAGCATTTT. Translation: CASSVTDRGVTPQHF.